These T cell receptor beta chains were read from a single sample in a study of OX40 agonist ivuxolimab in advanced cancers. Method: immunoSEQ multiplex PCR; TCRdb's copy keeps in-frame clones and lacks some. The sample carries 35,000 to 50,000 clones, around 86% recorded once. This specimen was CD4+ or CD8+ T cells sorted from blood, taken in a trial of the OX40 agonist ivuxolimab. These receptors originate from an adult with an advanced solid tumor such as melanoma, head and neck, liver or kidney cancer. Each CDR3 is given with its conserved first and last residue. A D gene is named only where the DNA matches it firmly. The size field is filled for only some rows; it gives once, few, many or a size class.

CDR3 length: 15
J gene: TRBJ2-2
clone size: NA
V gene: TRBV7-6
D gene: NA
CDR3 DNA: TGTGCCAGCAGCGTATATACAGGGCCGACCGGGGAGCTGTTTTTT
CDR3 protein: CASSVYTGPTGELFF

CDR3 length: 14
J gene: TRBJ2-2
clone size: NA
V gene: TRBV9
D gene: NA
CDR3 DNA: TGTGCCAGCAGCGTAGTTCAGGGCGCTGGGGAGCTGTTTTTT
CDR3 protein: CASSVVQGAGELFF

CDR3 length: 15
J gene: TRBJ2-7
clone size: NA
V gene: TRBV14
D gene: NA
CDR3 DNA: TGTGCCAGCAGCATAGGGGCTGTGGGAGCCGGTTTTCAGTACTTC
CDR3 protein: CASSIGAVGAGFQYF

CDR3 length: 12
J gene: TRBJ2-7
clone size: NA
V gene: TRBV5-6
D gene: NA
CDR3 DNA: TGTGCCAGCAGCTTGAGTTGGGACGAGCAGTACTTC
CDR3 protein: CASSLSWDEQYF

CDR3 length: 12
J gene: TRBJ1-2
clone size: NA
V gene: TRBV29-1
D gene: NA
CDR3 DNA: TGCAGCGAGGACGCAATTGGCTATGGCTACACCTTC
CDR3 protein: CSEDAIGYGYTF

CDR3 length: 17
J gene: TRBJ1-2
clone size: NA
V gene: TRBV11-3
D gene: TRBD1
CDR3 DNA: TGTGCCAGCAGCTTACCAACCTCCCCGGGACAGAGATATGGCTACACCTTC
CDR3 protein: CASSLPTSPGQRYGYTF

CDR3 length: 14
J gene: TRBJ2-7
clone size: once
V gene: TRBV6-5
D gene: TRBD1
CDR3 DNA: TGTGCCAGCAGCCCCGGACAGGGATCCTACGAGCAGTACTTC
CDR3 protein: CASSPGQGSYEQYF

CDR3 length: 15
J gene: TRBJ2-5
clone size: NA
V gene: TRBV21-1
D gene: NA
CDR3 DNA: TGTGCCAGCAGCCCGCGACTAGCGGGGATGGGGACCCAGTACTTC
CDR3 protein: CASSPRLAGMGTQYF

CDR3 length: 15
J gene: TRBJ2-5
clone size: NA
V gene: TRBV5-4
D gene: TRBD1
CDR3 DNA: TGTGCCAGCAGCCCCAGGGACAGGGATGGAGAGACCCAGTACTTC
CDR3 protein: CASSPRDRDGETQYF

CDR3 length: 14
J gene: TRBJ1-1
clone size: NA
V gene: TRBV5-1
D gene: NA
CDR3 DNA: TGCGCCAGCAGCTTGTACCCGGTGAACACTGAAGCTTTCTTT
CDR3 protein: CASSLYPVNTEAFF

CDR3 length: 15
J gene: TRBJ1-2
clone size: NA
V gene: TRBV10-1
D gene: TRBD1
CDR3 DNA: TGCGCCAGCAGCATAGACAGGGGCGGCAACTATGGCTACACCTTC
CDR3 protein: CASSIDRGGNYGYTF

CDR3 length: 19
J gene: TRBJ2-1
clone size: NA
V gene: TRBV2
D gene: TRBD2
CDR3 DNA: TGTGCCAGCAGTACTTACCCTCCGTGGACTAGTGGGGGTGGCAATGAGCAGTTCTTC
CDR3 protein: CASSTYPPWTSGGGNEQFF

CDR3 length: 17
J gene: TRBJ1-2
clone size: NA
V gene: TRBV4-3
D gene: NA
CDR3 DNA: TGCGCCAGCAGCCAAGAGGGGGGCGTATGGGATGGGGATGGCTACACCTTC
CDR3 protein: CASSQEGGVWDGDGYTF

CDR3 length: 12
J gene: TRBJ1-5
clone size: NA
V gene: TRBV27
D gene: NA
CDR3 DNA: TGTGCCAGCAGTTTTTTCGGTCAGCCCCAGCATTTT
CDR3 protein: CASSFFGQPQHF

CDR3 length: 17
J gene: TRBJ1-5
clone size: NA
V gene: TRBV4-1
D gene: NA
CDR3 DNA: TGCGCCAGCAGCCAAGACGGTGCAAGTTATAGCAATCAGCCCCAGCATTTT
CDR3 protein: CASSQDGASYSNQPQHF

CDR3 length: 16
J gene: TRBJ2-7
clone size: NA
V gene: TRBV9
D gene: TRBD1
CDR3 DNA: TGTGCCAGCGGCCCCCCGGGACAGGGAGTGAAAAACGAGCAGTACTTC
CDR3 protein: CASGPPGQGVKNEQYF

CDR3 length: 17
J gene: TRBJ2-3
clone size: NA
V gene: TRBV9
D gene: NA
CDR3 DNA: TGTGCCAGCAGCGTAGATGACAGACATACTAGCACAGATACGCAGTATTTT
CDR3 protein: CASSVDDRHTSTDTQYF

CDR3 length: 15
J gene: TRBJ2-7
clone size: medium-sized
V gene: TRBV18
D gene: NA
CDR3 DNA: TGTGCCAGCTCACCAAGTAAGGGAAACTCCTACGAGCAGTACTTC
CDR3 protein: CASSPSKGNSYEQYF

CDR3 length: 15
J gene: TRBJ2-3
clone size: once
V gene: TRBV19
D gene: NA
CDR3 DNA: TGTGCCAGTAGTTATAGGCGGGAAATCACAGATACGCAGTATTTT
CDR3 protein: CASSYRREITDTQYF

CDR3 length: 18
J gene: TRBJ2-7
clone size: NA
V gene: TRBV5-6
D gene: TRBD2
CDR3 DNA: TGTGCCAGCAGCTTGGCGATAGCGGGACTTCACCTAAACTACGAGCAGTACTTC
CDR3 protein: CASSLAIAGLHLNYEQYF

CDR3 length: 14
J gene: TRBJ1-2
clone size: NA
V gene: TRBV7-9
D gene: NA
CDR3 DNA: TGTGCCAGCAGCTCAAAAGGGACCCTTGAGGACTACACCTTC
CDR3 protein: CASSSKGTLEDYTF

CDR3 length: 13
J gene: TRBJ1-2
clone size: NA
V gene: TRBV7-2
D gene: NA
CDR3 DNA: TGTGCCAGCAGCTTATTCACGGAATATGGCTACACCTTC
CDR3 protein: CASSLFTEYGYTF

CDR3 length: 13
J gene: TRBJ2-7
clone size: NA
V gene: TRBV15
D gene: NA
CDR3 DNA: TGTGCCACCAGCAGAGGAGCTTCATACGAGCAGTACTTC
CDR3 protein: CATSRGASYEQYF

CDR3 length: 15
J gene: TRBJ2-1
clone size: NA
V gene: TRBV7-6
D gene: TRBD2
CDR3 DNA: TGTGCCAGCAGCGAAGGCGGGGGAGCCAGCTCCGGGCAGTTCTTC
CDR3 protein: CASSEGGGASSGQFF

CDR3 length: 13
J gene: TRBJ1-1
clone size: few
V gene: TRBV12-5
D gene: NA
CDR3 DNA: TGTGCTAGTGCCCTGGTGGGGGGCACTGAAGCTTTCTTT
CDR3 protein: CASALVGGTEAFF

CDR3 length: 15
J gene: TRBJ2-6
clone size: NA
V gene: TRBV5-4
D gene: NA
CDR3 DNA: TGTGCCAGCAGCGTACAGGGCTCTGGGGCCAACGTCCTGACTTTC
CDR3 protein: CASSVQGSGANVLTF

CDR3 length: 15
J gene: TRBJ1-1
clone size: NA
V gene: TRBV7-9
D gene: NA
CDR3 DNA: TGTGCCAGCACCCCGGACGAGGGTTTGCTCACTGAAGCTTTCTTT
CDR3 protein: CASTPDEGLLTEAFF

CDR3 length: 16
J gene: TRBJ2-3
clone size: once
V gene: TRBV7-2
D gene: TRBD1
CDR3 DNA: TGTGCCAGCAGCTTGATGACAGGGGGCCGCACAGATACGCAGTATTTT
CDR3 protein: CASSLMTGGRTDTQYF

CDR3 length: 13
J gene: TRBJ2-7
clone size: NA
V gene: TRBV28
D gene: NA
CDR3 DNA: TGTGCCAGCAACCCGGTCAGAGCCTACGAGCAGTACTTC
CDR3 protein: CASNPVRAYEQYF

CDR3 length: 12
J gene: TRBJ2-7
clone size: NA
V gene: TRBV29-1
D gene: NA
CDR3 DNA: TGCAGCGTTGGGGGGACGGCCTACGAGCAGTACTTC
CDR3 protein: CSVGGTAYEQYF

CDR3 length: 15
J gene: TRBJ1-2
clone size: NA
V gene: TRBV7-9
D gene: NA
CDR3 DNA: TGTGCCAGCAGCTTAGGGGCCCGGGGGAACTATGGCTACACCTTC
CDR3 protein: CASSLGARGNYGYTF

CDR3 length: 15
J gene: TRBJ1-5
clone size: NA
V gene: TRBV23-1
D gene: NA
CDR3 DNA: TGCGCCAGCAGTCCCGCCATTACAGGGCATCAGCCCCAGCATTTT
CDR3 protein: CASSPAITGHQPQHF

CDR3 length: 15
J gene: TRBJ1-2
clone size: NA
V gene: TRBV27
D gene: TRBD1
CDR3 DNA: TGTGCCAGCAGCCCGGGTGCAGGGGGCAGCTATGGCTACACCTTC
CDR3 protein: CASSPGAGGSYGYTF

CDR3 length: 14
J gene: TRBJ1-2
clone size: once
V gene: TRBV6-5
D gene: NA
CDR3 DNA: TGTGCCAGCAGTTACTACGGCGGAAACTATGGCTACACCTTC
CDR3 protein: CASSYYGGNYGYTF

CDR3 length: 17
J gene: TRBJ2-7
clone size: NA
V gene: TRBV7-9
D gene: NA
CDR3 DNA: TGTGCCAGCAGCTTAGGGGCAACTACCGGCAGGGACTACGAGCAGTACTTC
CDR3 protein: CASSLGATTGRDYEQYF

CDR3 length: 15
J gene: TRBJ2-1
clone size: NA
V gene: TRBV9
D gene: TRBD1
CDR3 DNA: TGTGCCAGCAGCGGACAGGGAAGTTCCTACAATGAGCAGTTCTTC
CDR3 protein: CASSGQGSSYNEQFF

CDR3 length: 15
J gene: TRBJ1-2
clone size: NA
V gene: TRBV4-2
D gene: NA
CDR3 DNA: TGTGCCAGCAGCCAACCAGAATTAAGAAACTATGGCTACACCTTC
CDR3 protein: CASSQPELRNYGYTF

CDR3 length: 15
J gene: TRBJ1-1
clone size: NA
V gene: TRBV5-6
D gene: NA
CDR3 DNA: TGTGCCAGCAGCACGTGGACAGCACTCTACACTGAAGCTTTCTTT
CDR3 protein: CASSTWTALYTEAFF

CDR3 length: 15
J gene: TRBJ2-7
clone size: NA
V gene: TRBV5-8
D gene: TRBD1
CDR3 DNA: TGTGCCAGCAGCTCCTCGACAGGGGCTGGTGACGAGCAGTACTTC
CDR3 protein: CASSSSTGAGDEQYF

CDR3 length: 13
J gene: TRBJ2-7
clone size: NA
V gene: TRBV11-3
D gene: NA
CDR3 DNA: TGTGCCAGCAGCACAGGGTTCGGGTACGAGCAGTACTTC
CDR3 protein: CASSTGFGYEQYF

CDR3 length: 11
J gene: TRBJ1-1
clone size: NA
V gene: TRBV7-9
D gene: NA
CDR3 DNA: TGTGCCAGCAGCTGGACGGGGGAAGCTTTCTTT
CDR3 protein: CASSWTGEAFF

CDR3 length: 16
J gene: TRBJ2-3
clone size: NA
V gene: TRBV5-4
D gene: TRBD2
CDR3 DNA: TGTGCCAGCAGCTTGGGACTAGCGACAACCACAGATACGCAGTATTTT
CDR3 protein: CASSLGLATTTDTQYF

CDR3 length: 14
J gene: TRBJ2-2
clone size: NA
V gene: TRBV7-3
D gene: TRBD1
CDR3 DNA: TGTGCCAGCAGCCGGGGACAGGGGGCCGGGGAGCTGTTTTTT
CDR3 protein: CASSRGQGAGELFF

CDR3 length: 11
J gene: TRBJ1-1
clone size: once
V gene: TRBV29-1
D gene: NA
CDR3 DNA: TGCAGCGTTGTACAGTACACTGAAGCTTTCTTT
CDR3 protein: CSVVQYTEAFF

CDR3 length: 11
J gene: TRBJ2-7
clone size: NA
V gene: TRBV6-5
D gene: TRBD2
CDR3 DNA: TGTGCCAGCCTAGCGGAGTACGAGCAGTACTTC
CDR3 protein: CASLAEYEQYF

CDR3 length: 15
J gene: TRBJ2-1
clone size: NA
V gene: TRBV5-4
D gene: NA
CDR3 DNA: TGTGCCAGCAGCCCCCCTCGAAGCTCCTACAATGAGCAGTTCTTC
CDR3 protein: CASSPPRSSYNEQFF

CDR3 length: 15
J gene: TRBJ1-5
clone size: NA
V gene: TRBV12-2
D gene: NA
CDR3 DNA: TGTGCAAGTCGCCCAGGGACAGGGGGCTATTGGCCCCAGCATTTT
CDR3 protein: CASRPGTGGYWPQHF